This section outlines one TCR beta chain sequence together with its context. Its target is not known. The data stem from a study of cytomegalovirus exposure and HLA in healthy donors. Study results and caveats: Reports indicate that TCR beta sequences accurately predicted the HLA-A and HLA-B alleles of most subjects. Usually a TCR sequence was rare, but some public TCRs were found in many donors. Around 160 TCR beta chains were listed as cytomegalovirus-associated. In a later analysis, specific HLA alleles were associated with 15,000 to 20,000 TCR beta sequences at a 0.05 false discovery rate.

CDR1 and CDR2 from the germline V gene are SQVTM and ANQGSEA. V dropped 7 bases and J dropped 7; count of bases not matched to a gene: 18. The CDR3 is 16 residues long. 60 Vbeta and 13 Jbeta primers were used in PCR. TCRdb's table, derived via immunoSEQ multiplex PCR, lists solely in-frame clones and lacks some. This sample contains about 77,000 clones. The V gene is TRBV29-1, the J gene TRBJ1-5, with 8 bases aligning to TRBD1. Material: PBMCs. This receptor was identified in a man aged 50 or older in good health and CMV-seropositive. The CDR3 loop is CSAITGVTGVDQPQHF. The CDR3 coding sequence is TGCAGCGCCATTACAGGGGTGACAGGGGTCGACCAGCCCCAGCATTTT. Variable domain in full (rest from reference TRBV29-1 and TRBJ1-5): SAVISQKPSRDICQRGTSLTIQCQVDSQVTMMFWYRQQPGQSLTLIATANQGSEATYESGFVIDKFPISRPNLTFSTLTVSNMSPEDSSIYLCSAITGVTGVDQPQHFGDGTRLSIL.